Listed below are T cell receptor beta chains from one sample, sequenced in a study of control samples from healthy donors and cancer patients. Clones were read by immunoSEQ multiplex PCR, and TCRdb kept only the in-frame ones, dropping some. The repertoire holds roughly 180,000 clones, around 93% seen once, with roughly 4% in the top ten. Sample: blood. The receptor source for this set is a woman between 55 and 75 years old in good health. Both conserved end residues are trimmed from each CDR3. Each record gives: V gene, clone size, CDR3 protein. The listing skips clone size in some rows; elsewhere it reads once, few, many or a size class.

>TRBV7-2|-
ASSTTGTTYEQY
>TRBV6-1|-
ASSESLVGRENIYGYT
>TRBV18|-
ASSNLNTEAF
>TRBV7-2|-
ASSFDSESFANYGYT
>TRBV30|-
AWRDLTVSSGNTIY
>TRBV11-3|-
ASSLGAGPPTGELF
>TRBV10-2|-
ASSDGSNYGYT
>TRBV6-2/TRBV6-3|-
ASSYLTRGGVEQF
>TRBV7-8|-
ASSPRVSYGYT
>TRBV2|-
ASSPRGLDGGYGYT
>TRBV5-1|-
ASSVGQGTQPQH
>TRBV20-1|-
SASSGGQGTQY
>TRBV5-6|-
ASSLFRAENEKLF
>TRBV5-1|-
ASSFGQGVLLTDTQY
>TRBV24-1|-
ATSDGSGGSYNEQF
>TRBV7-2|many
ASSEQGQGADTQY
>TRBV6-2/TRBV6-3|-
ASSYIGLGQRNTEAF
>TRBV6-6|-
ASSLTWGEQY
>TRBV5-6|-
ASSLSPGTDYGYT
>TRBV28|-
ASSRGHGRGEAQH
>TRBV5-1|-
ASSEGQGAGGYT
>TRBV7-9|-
ASSRPKQGVGEKLF
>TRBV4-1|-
ASSQPPGQGWRKSPLH
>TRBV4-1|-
ASSQVIGGEQPQH
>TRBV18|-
ASSPKGQGVGTEAF
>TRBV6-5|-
ASSYSGTIGEQF
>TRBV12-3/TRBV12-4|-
ASRNPLSYEQY
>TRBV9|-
ASSPGGSPNEQF
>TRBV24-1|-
ATQGGGGQETQY
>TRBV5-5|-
ASSLEPLTDTQY
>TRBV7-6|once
ATTGGGAYNEQF
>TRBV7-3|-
ASSSWRGGSYNEQF
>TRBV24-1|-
ATRVGQERGNTIY
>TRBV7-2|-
ASSSGQGREAF
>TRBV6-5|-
ARRGEGDGYT
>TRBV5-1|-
ASSSDTLGEQY
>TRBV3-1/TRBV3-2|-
ASSLGQANYGYT
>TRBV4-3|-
ASSQDRASILYGYT
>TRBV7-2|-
ASSSVPWGVLQETQY
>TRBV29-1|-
SVEGGTYGYT
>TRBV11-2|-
ASSLVLGTGYEQY
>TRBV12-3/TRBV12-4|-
ASIQGGELF
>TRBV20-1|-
SASGGLGGGKYEQY
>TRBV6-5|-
ASSYRWISDTEAF
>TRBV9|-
ASSVWSGVDYGYT
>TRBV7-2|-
ASRGDRASSPLH
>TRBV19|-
ASGAGGLYGYT
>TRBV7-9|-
ASSFWSGETEAF
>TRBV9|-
ASSVTGDGGANVLT
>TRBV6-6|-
ASRDLGHQPNQPQH
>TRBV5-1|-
ASSQGTGALEQF
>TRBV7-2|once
ASSLGTGPQH
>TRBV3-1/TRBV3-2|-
ASSPWEAGDTDTQY
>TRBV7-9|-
ASSLRGATYEQY
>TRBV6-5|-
ASSYSRGGRGYEQY
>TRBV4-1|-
ASSRNRIENNEKLF
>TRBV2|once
ATRDSMGEQY
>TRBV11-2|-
ASSLAGNYGYT
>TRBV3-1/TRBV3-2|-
ASSQEYVYT
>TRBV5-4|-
ASSLDLGGSGNTIY